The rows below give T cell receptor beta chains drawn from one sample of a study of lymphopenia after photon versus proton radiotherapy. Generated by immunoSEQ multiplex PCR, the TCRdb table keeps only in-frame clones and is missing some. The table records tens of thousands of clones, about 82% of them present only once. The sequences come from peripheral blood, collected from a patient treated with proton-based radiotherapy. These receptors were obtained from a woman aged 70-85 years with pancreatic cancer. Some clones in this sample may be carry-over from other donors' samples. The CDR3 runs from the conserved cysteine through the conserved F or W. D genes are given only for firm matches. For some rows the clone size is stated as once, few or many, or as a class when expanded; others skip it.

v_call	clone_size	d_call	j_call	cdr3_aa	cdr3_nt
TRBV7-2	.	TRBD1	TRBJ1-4	CASSFLGTGGEKLFF	TGTGCCAGCAGCTTCCTAGGGACAGGGGGGGAAAAACTGTTTTTT
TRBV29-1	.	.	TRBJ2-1	CSVVRETYNEQFF	TGCAGCGTTGTTAGGGAAACCTACAATGAGCAGTTCTTC
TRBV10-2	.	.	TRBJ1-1	CASSEGDEAFF	TGCGCCAGCAGTGAAGGGGATGAAGCTTTCTTT
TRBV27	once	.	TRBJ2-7	CASSTSGGALYEQYF	TGTGCCAGCAGTACCTCAGGGGGGGCGCTTTACGAGCAGTACTTC
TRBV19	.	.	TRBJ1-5	CASSEQGPNQPQHF	TGTGCCAGTAGTGAACAGGGTCCAAATCAGCCCCAGCATTTT
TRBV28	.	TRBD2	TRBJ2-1	CASSLRWTSGTHNEQFF	TGTGCCAGCAGTTTACGATGGACTAGCGGGACGCACAATGAGCAGTTCTTC
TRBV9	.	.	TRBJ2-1	CASSDGVLSRQFF	TGTGCCAGCAGCGACGGAGTGCTCTCTAGACAGTTCTTC
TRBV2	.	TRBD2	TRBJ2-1	CASSVASGHNEQFF	TGTGCCAGCAGTGTGGCTAGCGGCCACAATGAGCAGTTCTTC
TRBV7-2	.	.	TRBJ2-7	CASGTFGSYEQYF	TGTGCCAGCGGCACCTTTGGCTCCTACGAGCAGTACTTC
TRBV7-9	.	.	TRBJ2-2	CASSPPGGVNTGELFF	TGTGCCAGCAGCCCTCCGGGCGGGGTGAACACCGGGGAGCTGTTTTTT
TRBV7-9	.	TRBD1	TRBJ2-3	CASSLPDRADTQYF	TGTGCCAGCAGCTTACCCGACAGGGCTGATACGCAGTATTTT
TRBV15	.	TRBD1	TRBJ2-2	CATSGKMTGPGELFF	TGTGCCACCAGCGGCAAAATGACAGGGCCCGGGGAGCTGTTTTTT
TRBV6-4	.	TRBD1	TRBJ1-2	CASSAQEGAGGYTF	TGTGCCAGCAGTGCCCAGGAGGGGGCCGGGGGCTACACCTTC
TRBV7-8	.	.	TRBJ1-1	CATQPLRETRTVAFF	TGTGCCACCCAACCCCTCCGGGAAACACGAACGGTAGCTTTCTTT
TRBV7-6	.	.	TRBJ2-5	CASSLEAGAETQYF	TGTGCCAGCAGCTTAGAGGCAGGGGCAGAGACCCAGTACTTC
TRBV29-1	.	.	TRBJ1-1	CSVEVETGREAFF	TGCAGCGTTGAAGTGGAGACAGGACGAGAAGCTTTCTTT
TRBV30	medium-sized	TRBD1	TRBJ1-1	CAWRQGQAFF	TGTGCCTGGAGACAGGGACAGGCTTTCTTT
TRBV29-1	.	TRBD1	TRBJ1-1	CSVGSGTGRTEAFF	TGCAGCGTTGGATCCGGGACAGGGAGGACTGAAGCTTTCTTT
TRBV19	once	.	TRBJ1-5	CASSIRGAGNQPQHF	TGTGCCAGTAGTATCAGGGGCGCGGGCAATCAGCCCCAGCATTTT
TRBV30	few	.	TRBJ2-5	CAWTGVGETQYF	TGTGCCTGGACAGGGGTCGGAGAGACCCAGTACTTC
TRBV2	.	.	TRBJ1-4	CASSIGEKLFF	TGTGCCAGCAGTATAGGTGAAAAACTGTTTTTT
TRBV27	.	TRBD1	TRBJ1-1	CASSPGTANTEAFF	TGTGCCAGCAGTCCCGGGACAGCGAACACTGAAGCTTTCTTT
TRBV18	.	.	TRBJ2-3	CASRESVTDTQYF	TGTGCCAGCAGGGAGTCGGTCACAGATACGCAGTATTTT
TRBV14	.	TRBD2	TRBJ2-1	CASSQAIWASGRVEQFF	TGTGCCAGCAGCCAAGCTATCTGGGCTAGCGGGAGGGTTGAGCAGTTCTTC
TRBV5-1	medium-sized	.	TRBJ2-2	CASSLESGVGELFF	TGCGCCAGCAGCTTGGAGAGTGGGGTCGGGGAGCTGTTTTTT
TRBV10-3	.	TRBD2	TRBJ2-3	CATVAGHTDTQYF	TGTGCCACCGTAGCGGGACACACAGATACGCAGTATTTT
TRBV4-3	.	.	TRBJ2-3	CASSQDSLRTDTQYF	TGCGCCAGCAGCCAAGATTCACTCCGCACAGATACGCAGTATTTT
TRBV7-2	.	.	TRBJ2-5	CASSFNRDQETQYF	TGTGCCAGCAGCTTTAACCGGGATCAAGAGACCCAGTACTTC
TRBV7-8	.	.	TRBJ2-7	CASNPGPRGAYEQYF	TGTGCCAGCAACCCGGGACCCCGCGGGGCCTACGAGCAGTACTTC
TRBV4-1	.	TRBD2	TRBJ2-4	CASSQGTSGTLAKNIQYF	TGCGCCAGCAGCCAAGGGACTAGCGGGACCTTAGCCAAAAACATTCAGTACTTC
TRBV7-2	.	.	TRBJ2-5	CASSQMGGQETQYF	TGTGCCAGCAGCCAGATGGGCGGTCAAGAGACCCAGTACTTC
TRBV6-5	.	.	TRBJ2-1	CASSNLGERYEQFF	TGTGCCAGCAGCAATCTGGGGGAACGGTATGAGCAGTTCTTC
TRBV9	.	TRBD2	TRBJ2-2	CASSSRAGAGELFF	TGTGCCAGCAGCTCCCGGGCGGGAGCTGGGGAGCTGTTTTTT
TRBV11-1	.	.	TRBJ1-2	CASRPPSGAYGYTF	TGTGCCAGCAGACCACCGAGCGGAGCCTATGGCTACACCTTC
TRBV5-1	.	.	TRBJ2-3	CASSSLAEDTQYF	TGCGCCAGCAGCTCCTTAGCGGAAGATACGCAGTATTTT
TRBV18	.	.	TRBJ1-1	CASSPIKTRANTEAFF	TGTGCCAGCTCACCTATAAAGACACGGGCGAACACTGAAGCTTTCTTT